What follows is one T cell receptor beta chain and its context. The antigen remains undetermined. Making the TCR beta cDNA relied on 5'RACE template switching with UMIs. No DNA is given; TCRdb re-called the 5' RACE reads and lists each CDR3 protein once. The repertoire shows some 280,000 distinct CDR3 sequences; the top ten hold approximately 0.42%. These data are taken from a study of T cells expressing NK-cell markers. Looking at the study overall: Sorted CD3+CD56-NKG2C+, CD3+CD56+NKG2C- and CD3+CD56+NKG2C+ T cells were the source of the TCR beta repertoires.

Study results and caveats: As a fraction of CD8+ T cells, dominant NKG2C+ clonotypes reached about 1.0-7.5% in six donors. The CD3+CD56-NKG2C+ fraction of several donors was also led by these clonotypes.

The CDR3 contains 15 residues. The V gene is TRBV12-3 or TRBV12-4, the J gene TRBJ1-5. Specimen: blood T cells: a sorted CD56 or NKG2C T cell subset, CD4+ or CD8+ T cells, or bulk PBMC T cells (not recorded which). The receptor was isolated from a man between 18 and 35 years old in good health. CDR3 residues: CASSLSNGNNQPQHF.